Listed below are T cell receptor beta chains from one sample, sequenced in a study of control samples from healthy donors and cancer patients. Some clones are missing from TCRdb's copy, which holds only in-frame ones; the method was immunoSEQ multiplex PCR. The sample has about 150,000 clones, around 90% seen once; the top ten hold around 4.9%. Sequenced sample: blood. These receptors all stem from a young man in good health. Both conserved end residues are part of each CDR3. The D gene is left open where the match is weak. Some rows mark clone size as missing; the rest say once, few, many or name a class of expanded clone.

TRBV6-5	TRBJ2-7	NA	NA	13	TGTGCCAGCAGTTACACGGATGCCTACGAGCAGTACTTC	CASSYTDAYEQYF
TRBV4-1	TRBJ2-2	NA	NA	14	TGCGCCAGCAGCCAACTCATGGGGGGCGGGGAGCTGTTTTTT	CASSQLMGGGELFF
TRBV19	TRBJ1-4	NA	NA	14	TGTGCCAGTTCTCAGGGGTTGCCTAATGAAAAACTGTTTTTT	CASSQGLPNEKLFF
TRBV4-1	TRBJ2-7	once	NA	13	TGCGCCAGCAGCCAAAGTAAGGGCTACGAGCAGTACTTC	CASSQSKGYEQYF
TRBV7-8	TRBJ1-3	NA	NA	16	TGTGCCAGCAGCTTAGGTCAGGGTATTGGTGGAAACACCATATATTTT	CASSLGQGIGGNTIYF
TRBV5-1	TRBJ2-4	NA	TRBD1	15	TGCGCCAGCAGCTCCTACGGGACAGGGGGAGACATTCAGTACTTC	CASSSYGTGGDIQYF
TRBV7-2	TRBJ2-1	once	TRBD1	14	TGTGCCAGCAGCCCCGACAGGGTTGCGAATGAGCAGTTCTTC	CASSPDRVANEQFF
TRBV10-3	TRBJ1-6	NA	NA	14	TGTGCTACATCAGGGGCGTCAGGCAATTCACCCCTCCACTTT	CATSGASGNSPLHF
TRBV14	TRBJ1-1	NA	NA	15	TGTGCCAGCAGCCAAACCAGGGGTACTGGGACTGAAGCTTTCTTT	CASSQTRGTGTEAFF
TRBV5-4	TRBJ1-5	NA	NA	13	TGTGCCAGCAGCGACGGTAGCAATCAGCCCCAGCATTTT	CASSDGSNQPQHF
TRBV24-1	TRBJ2-7	once	NA	14	TGTGCCACCAGTTCCCGGCGGTCCCCCTACGAGCAGTACTTC	CATSSRRSPYEQYF
TRBV29-1	TRBJ1-1	NA	NA	11	TGCAGCGTTGGATCCCACACTGAAGCTTTCTTT	CSVGSHTEAFF
TRBV24-1	TRBJ1-5	NA	NA	14	TGTGCCACCGGGGGGGGTAGGGGAAATCAGCCCCAGCATTTT	CATGGGRGNQPQHF
TRBV12-3/TRBV12-4	TRBJ1-1	NA	NA	13	TGTGCCAGCAGTTTAACCCGAAACACTGAAGCTTTCTTT	CASSLTRNTEAFF
TRBV11-1	TRBJ1-1	few	NA	14	TGTGCCAGCAGCTTATTACAGGGAGCTACTGAAGCTTTCTTT	CASSLLQGATEAFF
TRBV5-1	TRBJ2-7	NA	NA	13	TGCGCCAGCAGCTTGGGAGTCGTAGGCGAGCAGTACTTC	CASSLGVVGEQYF
TRBV7-6	TRBJ2-1	NA	TRBD2	15	TGTGCCAGCAGGCCTCTAGCGGGGTCCTACAATGAGCAGTTCTTC	CASRPLAGSYNEQFF